What follows is one T cell receptor beta chain and its context. Its antigen is unidentified. Germline V gives CDR1 MDHEN, CDR2 SYDVKM. Germline trimming cut 3 bases from V and 4 bases from J; bases unmatched to any gene: 10. The CDR3 spans 17 residues. The source of the sample is a study of T cell responses to AZD1222 COVID-19 vaccine. Study-wide context: Some second doses came at about 4 weeks and others at about 12 weeks; these were pooled.

TCRdb keeps only in-frame clones here, not all; method: immunoSEQ multiplex PCR. The table lists approximately 110,000 clones, 70% to 90% of them singletons. Study results and caveats: Baseline seropositivity characterized only a handful of AZD1222 recipients.

This receptor was taken from an adult in good health. The sequencing here drew on peripheral blood, taken on day 0 of AZD1222 vaccination. This rearrangement joins TRBV28 to TRBJ2-2, with TRBD2 matching 8 bases. Written as DNA, the CDR3 is TGTGCCAGCAGTTTGCCGGGGGACGCGGGGGGCACCGGGGAGCTGTTTTTT. It yields the protein CASSLPGDAGGTGELFF.